Listed here are 20 T cell receptor beta chains from one sample, sequenced in a study of blood T cell repertoires in COVID-19. Clones were read by immunoSEQ multiplex PCR, and TCRdb kept only the in-frame ones, dropping some. The sample shows fewer than 250,000 clones, about 86% of them seen only once. What was sequenced was peripheral blood. The receptors were gathered from a woman between 45 and 60 years old with acute or convalescent COVID-19.

The chain couples TRBV29-1 to TRBJ2-1; 8 positions agree with TRBD1. The CDR3 is 15 amino acids. Trimming removed 2 bases from V and 1 base from J; junction bases left unmatched: 4. The germline V gene has CDR1 SQVTM and CDR2 ANQGSEA. DNA of the CDR3: TGCAGCGTTGAATTCCACAGGGGGTCCTACAATGAGCAGTTCTTC. This translates into CSVEFHRGSYNEQFF.

The V and J genes are TRBV25-1 and TRBJ2-3; the match to TRBD1 covers 7 bases. CDR1 is MGHDK and CDR2 is SYGVNS in the germline V gene. This CDR3 region has 15 residues. Trimming removed 1 base from V and 4 bases from J; junction bases left unmatched: 5. The CDR3 spells CASSESGQGADTQYF. The CDR3 DNA is TGTGCCAGCAGTGAATCGGGGCAGGGGGCAGATACGCAGTATTTT.

The V gene is TRBV2, the J gene TRBJ2-3, with D perhaps matching TRBD1 (6 bases). The CDR3 runs to 16 residues. The V gene lost 6 bases and the J gene lost 0 bases, with 16 bases spanning the gap. Germline CDR1 reads SNHLY; CDR2 reads FYNNEI. The CDR3 nucleotides read TGTGCCAGCAGGGCTTCGGACAGCCTTAGCACAGATACGCAGTATTTT. Translated, it gives CASRASDSLSTDTQYF.

In its sample, this clone was seen once. The rearrangement links TRBV29-1 to TRBJ2-3; TRBD1 aligns across 7 bases. The CDR3 spans 18 residues. V was clipped by 4 bases and J by 0 bases; unmatched bases: 16. CDR1 is SQVTM and CDR2 is ANQGSEA in the germline V gene. CDR3 DNA sequence: TGCAGCGTTGGAGGGGGCATGTCTCCGGGCCAAAGCACAGATACGCAGTATTTT. As protein: CSVGGGMSPGQSTDTQYF.

This rearrangement joins TRBV9 to TRBJ2-3; D is unresolved. Germline values: CDR1 SGDLS, CDR2 YYNGEE. V lost 0 bases, J lost 0 bases, and 5 bases lay in between. This CDR3 has 14 amino acids. CDR3 amino acids: CASSVVGSTDTQYF. CDR3 DNA sequence: TGTGCCAGCAGCGTAGTGGGCAGCACAGATACGCAGTATTTT. Looking up the rest from reference TRBV9 and TRBJ2-3 gives the full variable domain: DSGVTQTPKHLITATGQRVTLRCSPRSGDLSVYWYQQSLDQGLQFLIQYYNGEERAKGNILERFSAQQFPDLHSELNLSSLELGDSALYFCASSVVGSTDTQYFGPGTRLTVL.

The chain employs TRBV30 and TRBJ2-1; TRBD2 matches at 9 bases. Trimming removed 1 base from V and 4 bases from J; junction bases left unmatched: 14. The germline gives CDR1 GTSNPN, CDR2 SVGIG (reference sequence). The CDR3 runs 18 residues. CDR3 coding DNA: TGTGCCTGGAGTGCACTGCGGGGAGCGGGAGGACATTACAATGAGCAGTTCTTC. Its translation is CAWSALRGAGGHYNEQFF.

This clone showed up just once. This sequence joins TRBV5-1 and TRBJ1-1; D not resolved. The CDR3 has 15 amino acids. V lost 4 bases and J 1 base, leaving 14 bases between the germline ends. The germline V gene encodes CDR1 SGHRS and CDR2 YFSETQ. The DNA of the CDR3 is TGCGCCAGCAGCCCCTATGGGCTCGAGAACACTGAAGCTTTCTTT. Translated: CASSPYGLENTEAFF.

The chain uses TRBV30 and TRBJ1-5; no definite D call. Trimming left V 4 bases short and J 4 bases short, with 14 bases between. This CDR3 comprises 14 residues. Germline V lookup: CDR1 GTSNPN, CDR2 SVGIG (reference sequence). The CDR3 here is CAWNRGLKNQPQHF. The CDR3 bases are TGTGCCTGGAATCGTGGGCTGAAAAATCAGCCCCAGCATTTT.

The chain recombines TRBV18 with TRBJ2-1; D might be TRBD1 (5 bases). The V end lost 2 bases, the J end lost 2 bases, and 10 bases lay between the germline ends. CDR1 is KGHSH, CDR2 LQKENI, per germline. CDR3 length: 15 residues. This CDR3 is CASSPTLGAYNEQFF. The DNA for the CDR3 is TGTGCCAGCTCACCAACGCTAGGGGCCTACAATGAGCAGTTCTTC.

This rearrangement joins TRBV6-6 to TRBJ1-1, with 7 bases aligning to TRBD1. V was pared by 0 bases and J by 4 bases, with 2 bases of the junction left unmatched. Germline assignment: CDR1 MNHNY and CDR2 SVGAGI (reference sequence). This CDR3 comprises 14 residues. CDR3: CASSYSPGGTEAFF. The CDR3 coding sequence is TGTGCCAGCAGTTACTCGCCAGGGGGCACTGAAGCTTTCTTT.

The rearrangement joins TRBV24-1 to TRBJ2-3; D is undetermined. Deletions cut 7 bases from V and 0 bases from J, with 7 bases between. Germline CDR1 KGHDR, CDR2 SFDVKD. CDR3 size: 13 residues. CDR3 sequence reads: CATSAGSTDTQYF. Here the CDR3 DNA reads TGTGCCACCAGCGCCGGGAGCACAGATACGCAGTATTTT.

This clone was recorded only once. The chain recombines TRBV5-1 with TRBJ2-1; 10 bases map to TRBD2. The CDR3 totals 16 residues. Germline V lookup: CDR1 SGHRS, CDR2 YFSETQ. V was pared by 1 base and J by 7 bases, with 8 bases of the junction left unmatched. CDR3 protein: CASSLITSGIGNEQFF. The CDR3 region has the DNA TGCGCCAGCAGCTTGATTACTAGCGGGATAGGGAATGAGCAGTTCTTC. Variable domain in full (rest from reference TRBV5-1 and TRBJ2-1): KAGVTQTPRYLIKTRGQQVTLSCSPISGHRSVSWYQQTPGQGLQFLFEYFSETQRNKGNFPGRFSGRQFSNSRSEMNVSTLELGDSALYLCASSLITSGIGNEQFFGPGTRLTVL.

The gene calls are TRBV5-4 and TRBJ2-7; 11 nucleotides match TRBD2. The CDR3 spans 15 residues. With V trimmed by 4 bases and J by 0 bases, 3 bases remained unmatched. Looked up from germline, CDR1 is SGHNT and CDR2 is YYREEE (reference sequence). The CDR3 DNA is TGTGCCAGCAGCCTGGGACTAGCGGCCTCCTACGAGCAGTACTTC. Protein: CASSLGLAASYEQYF.

V gene TRBV7-9 combines with J gene TRBJ1-4; a possible D gene is TRBD1 (6 bases). The V and J ends lost 3 bases and 7 bases respectively, with 21 bases between them. Looked up from germline, CDR1 is SEHNR and CDR2 is FQNEAQ (reference sequence). The CDR3 runs 17 residues. This CDR3 reads CASSFATGRGEGEKLFF. The CDR3 DNA reads as TGTGCCAGCAGCTTTGCGACAGGACGGGGAGAAGGTGAAAAACTGTTTTTT.

The chain links TRBV6-5 to TRBJ2-7; 10 nucleotides line up with TRBD1. Germline assignment: CDR1 MNHEY and CDR2 SVGAGI. The junction had 5 bases not matched to a gene; V was cut back by 5 bases and J by 4 bases. This CDR3 is built from 14 residues. CDR3: CASSPTGGRYEQYF. The CDR3 nucleotides read TGTGCCAGCAGTCCGACAGGGGGCCGTTACGAGCAGTACTTC.

This clone was seen only once. V gene TRBV3-1 (or the pseudogene TRBV3-2) combines with J gene TRBJ2-5, with TRBD2 matching 8 bases. CDR3 length: 15 residues. The germline CDR1 and CDR2 sequences are LGHDT and YNNKEL (reference sequence). The V gene end was trimmed by 5 bases and the J gene end by 3 bases; junction bases not matched to a gene: 8. CDR3 protein: CASSGTGGLEETQYF. The CDR3 bases are TGTGCCAGCAGCGGAACGGGGGGACTAGAAGAGACCCAGTACTTC.

The chain has TRBV7-9 and TRBJ1-1, with D tentatively TRBD1 (5 bases). The CDR3 contains 11 residues. The germline V and J ends were trimmed by 5 bases and 14 bases, with 15 bases remaining between them. Per the germline V gene, CDR1 is SEHNR and CDR2 is FQNEAQ (reference sequence). CDR3 loop: CASSPGTTPFF. In DNA, the CDR3 is TGTGCCAGCAGCCCAGGGACTACCCCCTTCTTT.

This clone was seen just once. This rearrangement joins TRBV11-2 to TRBJ1-2; a weak D match, TRBD1 (5 bases). This CDR3 spans 14 amino acids. Germline CDR1 is SGHAT and CDR2 is FQNNGV. Between the trimmed V and J ends, which lost 5 bases and 8 bases, there was a span of 18 bases. In nucleotides, the CDR3 is TGTGCCAGCAGCCCGGCGGCGGGGAGGGGCGGCTACACCTTC. Amino acid sequence: CASSPAAGRGGYTF.

The V gene is TRBV3-1 (or the pseudogene TRBV3-2), the J gene TRBJ2-7, with a possible D match to TRBD1 (5 bases). Germline V gene lookup returns CDR1 LGHDT and CDR2 YNNKEL (reference sequence). Trimming stripped 4 bases from V and 3 bases from J, with 13 bases between. The CDR3 contains 14 residues. In nucleotides, the CDR3 is TGTGCCAGCAGCCGGTCAGGGAATCGCTACGAGCAGTACTTC. Translated: CASSRSGNRYEQYF.

CDR3 sequence: CASSPPPRGFYNEQFF. For the CDR3, the DNA is TGTGCCAGCAGCCCCCCGCCGCGGGGCTTCTACAATGAGCAGTTCTTC. This chain uses TRBV3-1 (or the pseudogene TRBV3-2) with TRBJ2-1; D is possibly TRBD2 (6 bases). CDR3 length equals 16 residues. CDR1 LGHDT and CDR2 YNNKEL come from the germline V gene (reference sequence). Trimming removed 4 bases from V and 3 bases from J, with 16 bases in between.